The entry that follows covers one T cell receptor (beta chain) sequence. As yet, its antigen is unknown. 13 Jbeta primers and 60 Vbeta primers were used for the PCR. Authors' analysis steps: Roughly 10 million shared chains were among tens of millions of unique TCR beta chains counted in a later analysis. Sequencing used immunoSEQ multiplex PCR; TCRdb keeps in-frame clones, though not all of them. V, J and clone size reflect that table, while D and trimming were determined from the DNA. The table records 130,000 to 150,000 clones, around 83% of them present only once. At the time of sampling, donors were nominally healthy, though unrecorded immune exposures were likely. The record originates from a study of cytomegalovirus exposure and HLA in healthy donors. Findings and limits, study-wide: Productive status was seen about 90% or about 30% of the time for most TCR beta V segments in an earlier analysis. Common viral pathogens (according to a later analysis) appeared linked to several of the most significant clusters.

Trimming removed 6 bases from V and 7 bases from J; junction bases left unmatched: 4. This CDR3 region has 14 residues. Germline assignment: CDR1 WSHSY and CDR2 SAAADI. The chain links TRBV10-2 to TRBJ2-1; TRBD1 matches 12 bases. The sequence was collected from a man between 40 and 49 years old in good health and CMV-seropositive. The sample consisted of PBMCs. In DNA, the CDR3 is TGCGCCAGCAGAGGGACAGGGGGCGCAAATGAGCAGTTCTTC. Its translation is CASRGTGGANEQFF.